This TCR beta chain was sequenced in a study of T-cell memory formation after mild COVID-19. Study context: The TCR clusters were mostly specific to one donor.

The CDR3 runs to 11 residues. V gave up 7 bases and J gave up 5 bases; unmatched junction bases: 1. UMIs and sample barcodes were carried by the TCR alpha and TCR beta cDNA libraries that 5'RACE produced using constant-segment primers. TCRdb re-called the 5' RACE reads through MiXCR, storing one row per CDR3 protein. The sample lists 70,000 to 100,000 distinct CDR3 sequences; about 13% were seen once. This clonotype came up a few times. The chain is built from TRBV12-3 or TRBV12-4 and TRBJ1-1; TRBD1 matches at 7 bases. Sequencing input: PBMCs or a T cell subset sorted from them (not recorded which). The receptor was isolated from an adult woman who had mild COVID-19 (a few samples of this study predate the infection). Cell type and time point are not known. The CDR3, as DNA: TGTGCCAGCACCAGGGGGACTGAAGCTTTCTTT. This codes for CASTRGTEAFF.